This T cell receptor (beta chain) comes out of a study of spatial heterogeneity in lung cancer (dated by TCRdb to the late 2010s). For the wider study: More beta-chain than alpha-chain transcripts were consistently detected, likely reflecting higher beta-chain transcript abundance. Nonsynonymous mutation counts, determined by whole-exome sequencing of tumor tissue, were related to TCR repertoire features. In tumor regions, TCR transcript counts showed a strong correlation with a T cell transcriptional module score derived from matched bulk RNA-seq. Both alpha and beta chains were TCR-sequenced in hundreds of tumor regions, approximately 64 matched nontumor lung samples and approximately 50 PBMC samples obtained at surgery. In the raw uncorrected reads, each unique combination of TCR and UMI appeared more than ten times on average. The study quantitatively compared TCR alpha and beta repertoires across multiple tumor regions, matched nontumor lung and blood in non-small cell lung cancer. The paper as a whole reports these results and caveats: Counts of ubiquitous and regional expanded TCRs were found to correlate with counts of ubiquitous and regional nonsynonymous mutations, respectively. Additional single-cell paired TCR alpha and beta sequencing was considered necessary to confirm, at a functional level, the hypothesis that regional TCRs recognize regional mutations. Estimated TCR-seq coverage of tumor T cells was only about 7.2% for alpha chains and 13% for beta chains. A correlation was observed between the number of expanded intratumoral alpha and beta TCRs and the tumor nonsynonymous mutation count.

According to the germline V gene, CDR1 reads SGHTA and CDR2 reads FQGNSA. Deletion took 5 bases off V and 0 bases off J, with a span of 12 bases between the germline ends. The CDR3 sequence holds 15 residues, the cysteine and phenylalanine included. The DNA shown is the 45-base CDR3, in frame from base 1. The time point label, as the study defines it: sample taken at primary tumor resection. Samples were obtained from about 69 patients with early-stage, untreated non-small cell lung cancer from the lung TRACERx cohort. Whole RNA extracted from tumor and nontumor lung tissue, or from cryopreserved PBMC samples, was used for TCR sequencing without cell sorting. Patients were selected for TCR sequencing only if sufficient RNA was available from at least two tumor regions. Tumor and adjacent nontumor lung specimens were reviewed by a lung pathologist before selection. This clonotype was seen ten or more times. Its antigen is still unknown. One base away there is no much larger clone; base qualities are not given.

The library was generated by 5' RACE. TCRdb shows the sequencer as NextSeq 500. In the TCR library protocol, a unique molecular identifier was attached to each TCR cDNA molecule so that PCR and sequencing errors could be corrected. The published analysis was carried out like this. TCR identification, UMI-based error correction and CDR3 extraction were performed with Decombinator tools. TCRs above a frequency of 2 per 1,000, corresponding to the top 1% of the tumor frequency distribution, were defined as expanded. Expanded tumor TCRs statistically deemed absent (corrected P<0.05) from at least one tumor region were classed as regional, and all other expanded tumor TCRs were classed as ubiquitous. Rényi diversity was computed with the R vegan package after subsampling each repertoire 100 times to 5,000 TCRs. CDR3 similarity networks were constructed using string-kernel similarity of amino acid triplets, with links drawn between CDR3s whose pairwise similarity was above 0.82. The raw public data were reprocessed by TCRdb itself: fastp quality trimming at Q25, MiXCR clonotype calling, in-frame beta chains only. One record per CDR3 amino acid sequence lists the most common genes and DNA. TCRdb, not the authors, supplied the V and J calls. Counted in this sample were about 100,000 distinct CDR3 sequences; roughly 4.5% of them appeared once. In total, the top ten clones hold 21% of the sample.

This specimen was lung tumor tissue, taken at surgery. The rearranged chain carries TRBV7-2 and TRBJ2-3; the D gene assignment is ambiguous. The receptor comes from a male donor with early-stage non-small cell lung cancer. The CDR3: CASSPEGSSTDTQYF. The nucleotide sequence reads as follows: TGTGCCAGCAGCCCCGAAGGATCTAGCACAGATACGCAGTATTTT.